Each of the 17 T cell receptor beta chains below was sequenced from the same sample in a study of shared T cell receptors in the human thymus. Sequencing used immunoSEQ multiplex PCR; TCRdb keeps in-frame clones, though not all of them. In the table there are about 660,000 clones, more than 75% of which are singletons. These data were also filed under a second study, of human thymus T cells.

Sequencing was carried out using thymocytes. The origin of the receptors is a boy in the first two years of life with a congenital heart defect.

This clone was counted a single time. J is TRBJ2-3 and V is TRBV11-2, with a tentative D call TRBD1 (5 bases). The CDR3 is 14 amino acids. V lost 2 bases, J lost 1 base, and 7 bases lay in between. Germline V gives CDR1 SGHAT, CDR2 FQNNGV. For the CDR3, the DNA is TGTGCCAGCAGCTTAAGGGGTGGCACAGATACGCAGTATTTT. Translation gives CASSLRGGTDTQYF.

The V and J genes are TRBV5-6 and TRBJ1-5; no clear D gene. Germline V gene sequence: CDR1 SGHDT, CDR2 YYEEEE. Trimming left V 4 bases short and J 4 bases short, with 12 bases between. The CDR3 loop spans 14 amino acids. The CDR3 sequence: CASSPAGRNQPQHF. DNA of the CDR3: TGTGCCAGCAGCCCAGCGGGGAGAAATCAGCCCCAGCATTTT.

The chain uses TRBV5-1 and TRBJ1-5; no clear D gene. The germline V gene has CDR1 SGHRS and CDR2 YFSETQ. CDR3 length equals 15 residues. The germline V and J ends were trimmed by 0 bases and 1 base, with 8 bases remaining between them. The CDR3 bases are TGCGCCAGCAGCTTGGCCTCGGGGAGCAATCAGCCCCAGCATTTT. It yields the protein CASSLASGSNQPQHF.

The rearrangement uses TRBV28 and TRBJ1-5; TRBD1 agrees at 9 bases. Germline-derived CDR1 and CDR2 are MDHEN and SYDVKM. This CDR3 has 16 amino acids. V was pared by 6 bases and J by 4 bases, with 10 bases of the junction left unmatched. The CDR3 protein is CASRGTGQGRNQPQHF. CDR3 DNA sequence: TGTGCCAGCAGAGGAACGGGACAGGGAAGAAATCAGCCCCAGCATTTT.

The rearrangement links TRBV4-1 to TRBJ2-5, with TRBD2 identical over 7 bases. The CDR3 extends over 16 amino acids. Germline assignment: CDR1 MGHRA and CDR2 YSYEKL. Losses at the gene ends were 0 bases for V and 1 base for J; bases not matched to a gene: 5. The CDR3 DNA reads as TGCGCCAGCAGCCAAGATGGCGGGGGTCTCCAAGAGACCCAGTACTTC. Its translation: CASSQDGGGLQETQYF.

This chain uses TRBV10-3 with TRBJ2-5; D might be TRBD1 (6 bases). The CDR3 covers 15 residues. Trimming removed 1 base at V and 3 bases at J, with 12 bases between. Germline values: CDR1 ENHRY, CDR2 SYGVKD. The DNA for the CDR3 is TGTGCCATCAGTGAGTGGTGGGACAATAAAGAGACCCAGTACTTC. Its translation: CAISEWWDNKETQYF.

This clone was picked up one time. This chain connects TRBV29-1 to TRBJ2-1, with D perhaps TRBD2 (5 bases). Germline lookup yields CDR1 SQVTM and CDR2 ANQGSEA. V gave up 6 bases and J gave up 8 bases, with 14 bases separating them. The CDR3 runs 12 residues. The CDR3 bases are TGCAGCGTCAAGGACTTGGCGGATGAGCAGTTCTTC. Its protein is CSVKDLADEQFF.

V is TRBV5-1 and J is TRBJ2-7; D gene ambiguous. Germline CDR1 reads SGHRS; CDR2 reads YFSETQ. The CDR3 is made up of 16 amino acids. V was cut by 0 bases and J by 0 bases, with 13 bases left in between. CDR3 in amino acids: CASSLEPTSSSYEQYF. The DNA of the CDR3 is TGCGCCAGCAGCTTGGAGCCGACCTCTAGCTCCTACGAGCAGTACTTC.

The V gene is TRBV25-1, the J gene TRBJ2-3; a weak D match, TRBD1 (5 bases). This CDR3 is built from 14 residues. CDR1 MGHDK and CDR2 SYGVNS come from the germline V gene. Deletions cut 4 bases from V and 3 bases from J, with 11 bases between. The CDR3 loop reads CASSGPGLTDTQYF. The DNA for the CDR3 is TGTGCCAGCAGTGGTCCAGGGCTAACAGATACGCAGTATTTT.

The CDR3 sequence: CASNLEGADTQYF. The CDR3 DNA is TGCGCCAGCAACCTAGAGGGAGCCGATACGCAGTATTTT. This chain joins TRBV5-1 and TRBJ2-3; maybe TRBD2 (5 bases). The CDR3 covers 13 residues. Germline V gene lookup returns CDR1 SGHRS and CDR2 YFSETQ. Trimming stripped 6 bases from V and 6 bases from J, with 14 bases between.

This clone was recorded a few times. The CDR3 bases are TGTGCCAGCAGCCCGGGACAGGGAGTAGAAAAACTGTTTTTT. Its protein is CASSPGQGVEKLFF. The chain is built from TRBV5-6 and TRBJ1-4; TRBD1 aligns across 9 bases. The CDR3 has 14 amino acids. V dropped 4 bases and J dropped 8; count of bases not matched to a gene: 6. Germline V gene sequence: CDR1 SGHDT, CDR2 YYEEEE.

J is TRBJ2-1 and V is TRBV4-1; 7 positions match TRBD2. V was clipped by 0 bases and J by 2 bases; unmatched bases: 4. CDR1 MGHRA and CDR2 YSYEKL come from the germline V gene. There are 16 residues in the CDR3. The DNA for the CDR3 is TGCGCCAGCAGCCAAGATTTGGGGGGGGCCTACAATGAGCAGTTCTTC. Protein product: CASSQDLGGAYNEQFF.

This CDR3 is CASSGRQRYGYTF. The CDR3 coding sequence is TGTGCCAGCAGCGGCCGACAGAGATATGGCTACACCTTC. V gene TRBV5-6 combines with J gene TRBJ1-2, with a tentative D call TRBD1 (5 bases). The V gene's germline CDR1 is SGHDT and CDR2 YYEEEE. V was shortened by 4 bases and J by 5 bases, with 12 bases between the two germline ends. The CDR3 has 13 residues.

The rearrangement joins TRBV13 to TRBJ2-6, with 11 bases identical to TRBD1. CDR3 length equals 17 residues. Per germline, CDR1 PRHDT and CDR2 FYEKMQ (reference sequence). V trimming: 1 base; J trimming: 2 bases; junction bases outside the gene matches: 1. CDR3 sequence (DNA): TGTGCCAGCAGCTTAGCGGGACAGGGGGCTGGGGCCAACGTCCTGACTTTC. Amino acids: CASSLAGQGAGANVLTF.

The genes are TRBV7-9 and TRBJ2-6, with D tentatively TRBD2 (8 bases). CDR1 is SEHNR, CDR2 FQNEAQ, per germline (reference sequence). The V and J ends lost 6 bases and 2 bases respectively, with 17 bases between them. CDR3 length equals 17 residues. The CDR3, as DNA: TGTGCCAGCAGGTCCGGGGGGGGGACAGCTGGGGCCAACGTCCTGACTTTC. Protein product: CASRSGGGTAGANVLTF.

The chain carries TRBV2 and TRBJ1-2, with TRBD1 identical over 7 bases. Losses at the gene ends were 7 bases for V and 3 bases for J; bases not matched to a gene: 2. This CDR3 region has 12 residues. Germline values: CDR1 SNHLY, CDR2 FYNNEI. The CDR3 protein is CASKGADYGYTF. The DNA for the CDR3 is TGTGCCAGCAAGGGGGCGGACTATGGCTACACCTTC.

J is TRBJ2-3 and V is TRBV15, with 9 bases lining up with TRBD1. V shed 3 bases, J shed 2 bases, and the junction held 6 bases outside the gene matches. The germline CDR1 and CDR2 sequences are LNHNV and YYDKDF (reference sequence). CDR3 size: 16 residues. CDR3 DNA: TGTGCCACCAGCAGGGACAGGGGCCTCTTCACAGATACGCAGTATTTT. It codes for CATSRDRGLFTDTQYF.